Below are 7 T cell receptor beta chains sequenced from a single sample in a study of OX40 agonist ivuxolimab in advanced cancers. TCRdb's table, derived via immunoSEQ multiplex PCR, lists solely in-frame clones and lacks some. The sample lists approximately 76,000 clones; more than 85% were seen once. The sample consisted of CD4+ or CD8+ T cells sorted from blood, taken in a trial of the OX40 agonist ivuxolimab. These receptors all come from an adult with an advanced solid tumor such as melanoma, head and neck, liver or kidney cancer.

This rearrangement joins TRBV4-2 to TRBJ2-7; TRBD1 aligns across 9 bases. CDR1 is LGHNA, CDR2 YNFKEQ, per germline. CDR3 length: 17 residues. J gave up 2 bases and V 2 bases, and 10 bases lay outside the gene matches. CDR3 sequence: CASSQKIWTGETYEQYF. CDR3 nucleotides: TGTGCCAGCAGCCAAAAGATTTGGACAGGGGAAACCTACGAGCAGTACTTC.

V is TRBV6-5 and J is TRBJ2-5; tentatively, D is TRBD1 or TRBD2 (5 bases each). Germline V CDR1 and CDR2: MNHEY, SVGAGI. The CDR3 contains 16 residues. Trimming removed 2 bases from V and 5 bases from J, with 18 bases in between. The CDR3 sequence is CASSYLLGTEEETQYF. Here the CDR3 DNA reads TGTGCCAGCAGTTACCTTCTCGGGACGGAGGAGGAGACCCAGTACTTC.

CDR3 residues: CASSQDGTDGTEAFF. In nucleotides, the CDR3 is TGCGCCAGCAGCCAAGATGGCACAGACGGCACTGAAGCTTTCTTT. The chain employs TRBV4-1 and TRBJ1-1; no firm D call. Germline V gene sequence: CDR1 MGHRA, CDR2 YSYEKL. Trimming left V 0 bases short and J 4 bases short, with 12 bases between. This CDR3 region has 15 residues.

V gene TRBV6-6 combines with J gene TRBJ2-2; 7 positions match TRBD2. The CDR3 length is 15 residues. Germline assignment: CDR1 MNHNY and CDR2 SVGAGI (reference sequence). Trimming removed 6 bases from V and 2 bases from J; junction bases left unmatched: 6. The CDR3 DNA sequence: TGTGCCAGCAGCAAGGGGACTATAAACACCGGGGAGCTGTTTTTT. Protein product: CASSKGTINTGELFF.

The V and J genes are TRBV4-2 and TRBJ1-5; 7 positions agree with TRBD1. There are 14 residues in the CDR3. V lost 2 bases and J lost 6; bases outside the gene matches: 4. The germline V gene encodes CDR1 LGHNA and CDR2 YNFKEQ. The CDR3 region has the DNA TGTGCCAGCAGCCAAACGACAGGGACTCAGCCCCAGCATTTT. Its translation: CASSQTTGTQPQHF.

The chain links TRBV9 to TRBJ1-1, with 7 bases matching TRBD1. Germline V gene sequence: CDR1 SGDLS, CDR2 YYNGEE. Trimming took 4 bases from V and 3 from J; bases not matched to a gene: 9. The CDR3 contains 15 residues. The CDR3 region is CASSPRPGTDTEAFF. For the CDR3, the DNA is TGTGCCAGCAGCCCCCGCCCGGGGACAGACACTGAAGCTTTCTTT.

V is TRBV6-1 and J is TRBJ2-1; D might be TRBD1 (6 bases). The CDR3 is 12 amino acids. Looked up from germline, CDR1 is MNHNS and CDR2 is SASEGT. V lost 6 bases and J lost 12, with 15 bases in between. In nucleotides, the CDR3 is TGTGCCAGCAGCCACAAGGGGGTGGGGCAGTTCTTC. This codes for CASSHKGVGQFF.